Sequencing of this TCR beta chain was carried out in a study of T-cell memory formation after mild COVID-19. Turning to this clonotype: Its antigen is not known.

One entry per CDR3 protein, called by TCRdb with MiXCR from the 5' RACE reads. The sample comprises 190,000 or so distinct CDR3 sequences, about 22% of which are singletons, and 20% to 25% rests with the top ten. Study results and caveats: Some clones that responded turned up in pre-infection memory, which suggests that cross-reactive memory joined in. The authors did not confirm SARS-CoV-2 specificity of second-wave clones peaking day 37.

The germline gives CDR1 SQVTM, CDR2 ANQGSEA. The CDR3 loop spans 13 amino acids. Losses at the gene ends were 5 bases for V and 1 base for J; bases not matched to a gene: 2. This chain connects TRBV29-1 to TRBJ2-7; the match to TRBD1 covers 10 bases. The sequence derives from an adult woman who had mild COVID-19 (a few samples of this study predate the infection). Cell type and time point are not known. Sequencing was carried out using PBMCs or a T cell subset sorted from them (not recorded which). CDR3 protein: CSVLGQGSYEQYF. The CDR3 nucleotides read TGCAGCGTTTTGGGACAGGGGTCCTACGAGCAGTACTTC.